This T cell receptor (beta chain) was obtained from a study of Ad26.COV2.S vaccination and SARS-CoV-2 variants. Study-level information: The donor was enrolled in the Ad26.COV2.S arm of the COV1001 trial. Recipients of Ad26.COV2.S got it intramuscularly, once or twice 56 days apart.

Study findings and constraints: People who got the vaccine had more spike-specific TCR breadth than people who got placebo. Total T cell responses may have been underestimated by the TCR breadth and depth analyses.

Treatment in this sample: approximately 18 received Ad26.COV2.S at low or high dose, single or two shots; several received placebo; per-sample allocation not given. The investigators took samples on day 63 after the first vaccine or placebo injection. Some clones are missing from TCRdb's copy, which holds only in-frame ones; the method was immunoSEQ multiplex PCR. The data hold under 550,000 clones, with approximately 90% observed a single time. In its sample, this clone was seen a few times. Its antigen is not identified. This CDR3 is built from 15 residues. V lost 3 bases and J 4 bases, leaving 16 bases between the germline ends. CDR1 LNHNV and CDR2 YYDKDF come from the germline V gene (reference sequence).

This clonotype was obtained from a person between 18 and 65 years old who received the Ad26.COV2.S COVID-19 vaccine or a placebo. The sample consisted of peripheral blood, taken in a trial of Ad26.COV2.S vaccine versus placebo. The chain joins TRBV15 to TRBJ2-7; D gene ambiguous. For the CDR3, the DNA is TGTGCCACCAGCAGGGGATCTAGTTTCTTATACGAGCAGTACTTC. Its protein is CATSRGSSFLYEQYF.